This TCR beta chain was captured in a study of blood T cell repertoires in COVID-19. Study in general: Sites in the United States, Italy and Spain provided acute and convalescent COVID-19 samples. T cells, B-cell-depleted T cells, or PBMCs provided the cDNA or gDNA that served as material.

The repertoire was sequenced with immunoSEQ multiplex PCR; TCRdb's copy has only in-frame clones and lacks some. This table has approximately 500,000 clones, 80% to 90% appearing once. This CDR3 has 14 residues. The V and J ends lost 0 bases and 4 bases respectively, with 9 bases between them. CDR1 is SGHTA, CDR2 FQGNSA, per germline. This clonotype originated in a human donor in a cohort sampled during active COVID-19. The rearrangement links TRBV7-2 to TRBJ2-5; tentative D call: TRBD2 (5 bases). The sequencing sample was made of peripheral blood. Here the CDR3 reads CASSLAREIETQYF. As DNA, the CDR3 is TGTGCCAGCAGCTTAGCGAGGGAGATAGAGACCCAGTACTTC.